This T cell receptor beta chain is from a study of CD8 T cells in cerebrospinal fluid in Alzheimer's disease. Looking at the study overall: Plate-based nested PCR sequencing and droplet-based sequencing measured CSF T cell clonal expansion. Study-level findings and limits: Healthy subjects less often had a clone of at least 3% than Alzheimer's patients.

A remark on this clonotype: Its antigen is not identified.

The CDR3 runs 14 residues. Germline V gene data show CDR1 as LNHDA and CDR2 as SQIVND (reference sequence). Biomarkers including neurofilament, amyloid-beta and tau confirmed neurodegeneration in the patients. Profiling of CSF cells used 10X single-cell V(D)J plus 5' expression. TCRdb re-called the 10x single-cell sequencing reads, yielding one record per CDR3 amino acid sequence without DNA. Its listing shows some 1,400 distinct CDR3 sequences. This chain links TRBV19 with TRBJ2-1; TCRdb indicates TRBD2, and absent DNA this call remains unverified. The clonotype was recovered from a human donor with mild cognitive impairment. What was sequenced was cerebrospinal fluid. This chain's CDR3 is CASSIAGGRNEQFF.